The 2 T cell receptor beta chains reported below all come from one sample, sequenced in a study of T-cell memory formation after mild COVID-19. One entry per CDR3 protein, called by TCRdb with MiXCR from the 5' RACE reads. The data hold around 420,000 distinct CDR3 sequences, with 20% to 25% observed a single time. Sequenced material: PBMCs or a T cell subset sorted from them (not recorded which). The source of these receptors is an adult woman who had mild COVID-19 (a few samples of this study predate the infection). Cell type and time point are not known.

J is TRBJ2-7 and V is TRBV4-1; 11 positions agree with TRBD2. The CDR3 covers 16 residues. Losses at the gene ends were 3 bases for V and 3 bases for J; bases not matched to a gene: 7. CDR1 and CDR2 from the germline V gene are MGHRA and YSYEKL. In DNA, the CDR3 is TGCGCCAGCAGCCACCCAGGGACTAGCGGACTCTACGAGCAGTACTTC. Amino acids: CASSHPGTSGLYEQYF.

V usage is TRBV5-1 and J usage is TRBJ1-1; D might be TRBD1 (5 bases). The germline gives CDR1 SGHRS, CDR2 YFSETQ. The CDR3 has 16 amino acids. V shed 4 bases and J shed 4 bases, with 20 bases lying between them. CDR3 residues: CASSRGRLTPVTEAFF. CDR3 nucleotide sequence: TGCGCCAGCAGCCGGGGACGGCTGACTCCCGTCACTGAAGCTTTCTTT. The whole variable domain, filled in from reference TRBV5-1 and TRBJ1-1, reads KAGVTQTPRYLIKTRGQQVTLSCSPISGHRSVSWYQQTPGQGLQFLFEYFSETQRNKGNFPGRFSGRQFSNSRSEMNVSTLELGDSALYLCASSRGRLTPVTEAFFGQGTRLTVV.